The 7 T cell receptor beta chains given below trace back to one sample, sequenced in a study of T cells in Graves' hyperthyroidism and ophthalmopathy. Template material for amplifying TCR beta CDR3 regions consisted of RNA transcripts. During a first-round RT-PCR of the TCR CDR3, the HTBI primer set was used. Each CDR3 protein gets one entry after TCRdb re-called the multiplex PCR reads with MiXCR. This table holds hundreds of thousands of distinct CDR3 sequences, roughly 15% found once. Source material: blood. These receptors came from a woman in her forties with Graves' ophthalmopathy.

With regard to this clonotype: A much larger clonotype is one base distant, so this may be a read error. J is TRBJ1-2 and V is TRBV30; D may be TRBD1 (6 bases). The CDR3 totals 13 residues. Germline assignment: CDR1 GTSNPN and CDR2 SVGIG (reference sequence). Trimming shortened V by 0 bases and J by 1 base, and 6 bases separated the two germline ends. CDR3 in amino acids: CAWSVDSNYGYTF. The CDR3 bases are TGTGCCTGGAGTGTGGACAGTAACTATGGCTACACCTTC.

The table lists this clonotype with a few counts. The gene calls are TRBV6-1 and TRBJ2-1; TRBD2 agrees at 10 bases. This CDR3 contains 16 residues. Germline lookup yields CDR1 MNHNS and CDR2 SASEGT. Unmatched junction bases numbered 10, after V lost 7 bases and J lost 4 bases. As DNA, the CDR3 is TGTGCCAGCAAGCGGGGGGGGGCGGGGGGGTACAATGAGCAGTTCTTC. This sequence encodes CASKRGGAGGYNEQFF.

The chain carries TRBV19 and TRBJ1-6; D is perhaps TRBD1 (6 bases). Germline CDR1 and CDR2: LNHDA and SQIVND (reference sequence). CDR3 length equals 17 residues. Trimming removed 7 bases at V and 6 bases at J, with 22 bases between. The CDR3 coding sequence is TGTGCCAGTAACAACCCGGGACACCTAAAGGGTAATTCACCCCTCCACTTT. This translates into CASNNPGHLKGNSPLHF. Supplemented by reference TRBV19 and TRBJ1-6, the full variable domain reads DGGITQSPKYLFRKEGQNVTLSCEQNLNHDAMYWYRQDPGQGLRLIYYSQIVNDFQKGDIAEGYSVSREKKESFPLTVTSAQKNPTAFYLCASNNPGHLKGNSPLHFGNGTRLTVT.

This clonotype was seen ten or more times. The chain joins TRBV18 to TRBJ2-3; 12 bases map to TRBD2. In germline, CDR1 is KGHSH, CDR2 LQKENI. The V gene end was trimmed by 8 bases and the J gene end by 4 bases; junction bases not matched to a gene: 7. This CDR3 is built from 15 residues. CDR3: CASSPRLAGADTQYF. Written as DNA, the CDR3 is TGTGCCAGCAGTCCCCGACTAGCGGGGGCAGATACGCAGTATTTT.

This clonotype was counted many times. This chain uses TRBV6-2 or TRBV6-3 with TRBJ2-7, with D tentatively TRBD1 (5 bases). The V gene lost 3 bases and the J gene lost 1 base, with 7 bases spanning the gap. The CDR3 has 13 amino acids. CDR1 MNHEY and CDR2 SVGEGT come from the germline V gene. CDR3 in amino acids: CASSYTGSYEQYF. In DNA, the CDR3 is TGTGCCAGCAGTTATACAGGATCCTACGAGCAGTACTTC.

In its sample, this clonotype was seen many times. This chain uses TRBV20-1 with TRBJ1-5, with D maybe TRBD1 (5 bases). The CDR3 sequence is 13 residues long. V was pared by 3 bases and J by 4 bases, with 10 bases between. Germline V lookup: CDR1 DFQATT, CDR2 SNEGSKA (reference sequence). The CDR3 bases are TGCAGTGCTAGTGTGGCAGGGAATCAGCCCCAGCATTTT. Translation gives CSASVAGNQPQHF.

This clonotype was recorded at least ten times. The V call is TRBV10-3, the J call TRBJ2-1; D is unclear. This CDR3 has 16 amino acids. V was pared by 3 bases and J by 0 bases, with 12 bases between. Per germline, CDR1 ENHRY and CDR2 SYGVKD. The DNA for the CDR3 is TGTGCCATCAGTGATGTTAAGCTAGACTCCTACAATGAGCAGTTCTTC. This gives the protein CAISDVKLDSYNEQFF.